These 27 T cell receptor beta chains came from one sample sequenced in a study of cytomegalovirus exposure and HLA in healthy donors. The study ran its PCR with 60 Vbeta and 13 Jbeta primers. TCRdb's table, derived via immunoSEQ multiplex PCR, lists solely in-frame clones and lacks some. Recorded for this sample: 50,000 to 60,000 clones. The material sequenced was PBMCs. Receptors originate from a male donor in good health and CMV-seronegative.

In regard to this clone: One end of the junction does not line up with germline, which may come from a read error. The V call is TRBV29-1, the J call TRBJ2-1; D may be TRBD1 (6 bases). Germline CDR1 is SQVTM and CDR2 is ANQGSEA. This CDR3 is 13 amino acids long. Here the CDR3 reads CSVRTVSDNEQFF. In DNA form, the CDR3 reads TGCAGCGTTCGGACAGTCTCCGACAATGAGCAGTTCTTC.

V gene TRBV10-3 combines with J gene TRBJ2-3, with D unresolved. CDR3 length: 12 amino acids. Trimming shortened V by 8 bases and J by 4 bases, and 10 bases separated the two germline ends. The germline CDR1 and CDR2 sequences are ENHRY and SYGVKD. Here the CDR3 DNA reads TGTGCCATCCGTCCGCGTGCAGATACGCAGTATTTT. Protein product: CAIRPRADTQYF.

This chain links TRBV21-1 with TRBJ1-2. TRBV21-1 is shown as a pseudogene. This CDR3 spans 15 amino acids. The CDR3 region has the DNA TGTGCCAGCAGCAAAGAGGAGGGAAGATACTATGGCTACACCTTC. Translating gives CASSKEEGRYYGYTF.

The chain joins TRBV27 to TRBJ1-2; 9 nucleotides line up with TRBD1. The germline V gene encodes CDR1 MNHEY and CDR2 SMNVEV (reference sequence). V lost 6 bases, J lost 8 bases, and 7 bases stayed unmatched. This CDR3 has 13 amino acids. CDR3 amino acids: CASSPTGGEGYTF. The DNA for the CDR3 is TGTGCCAGCAGCCCGACAGGGGGAGAGGGCTACACCTTC.

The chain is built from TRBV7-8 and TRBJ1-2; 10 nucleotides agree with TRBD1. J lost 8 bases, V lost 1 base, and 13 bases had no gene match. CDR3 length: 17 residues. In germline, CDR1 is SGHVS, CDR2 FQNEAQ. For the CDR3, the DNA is TGTGCCAGCAGCTTAGACAGAAGGCGACAGGGGGCAGTCGGCTACACCTTC. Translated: CASSLDRRRQGAVGYTF.

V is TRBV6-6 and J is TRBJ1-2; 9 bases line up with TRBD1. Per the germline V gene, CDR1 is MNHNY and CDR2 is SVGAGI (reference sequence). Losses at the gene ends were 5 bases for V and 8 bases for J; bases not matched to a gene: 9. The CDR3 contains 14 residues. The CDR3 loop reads CASSPKRQGDGYTF. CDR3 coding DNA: TGTGCCAGCAGTCCGAAGAGACAGGGGGACGGCTACACCTTC.

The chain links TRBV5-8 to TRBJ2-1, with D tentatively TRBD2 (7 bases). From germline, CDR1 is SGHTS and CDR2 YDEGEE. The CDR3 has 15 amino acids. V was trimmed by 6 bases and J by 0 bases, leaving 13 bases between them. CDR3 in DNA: TGTGCCAGCACCCGGGGGGCGAGCTCCTACAATGAGCAGTTCTTC. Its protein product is CASTRGASSYNEQFF.

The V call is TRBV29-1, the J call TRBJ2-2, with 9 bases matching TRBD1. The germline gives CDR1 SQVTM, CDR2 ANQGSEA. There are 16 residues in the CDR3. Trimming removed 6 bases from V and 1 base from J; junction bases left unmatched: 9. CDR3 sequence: CSVGDRERMNTGELFF. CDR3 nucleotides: TGCAGCGTGGGGGACAGGGAAAGGATGAACACCGGGGAGCTGTTTTTT.

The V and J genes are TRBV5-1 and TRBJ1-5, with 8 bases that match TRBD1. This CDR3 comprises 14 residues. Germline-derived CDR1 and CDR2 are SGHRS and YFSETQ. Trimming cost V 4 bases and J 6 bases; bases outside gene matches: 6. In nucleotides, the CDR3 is TGCGCCAGCAGCCCAGGGGGCTCTGGTCAGCCCCAGCATTTT. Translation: CASSPGGSGQPQHF.

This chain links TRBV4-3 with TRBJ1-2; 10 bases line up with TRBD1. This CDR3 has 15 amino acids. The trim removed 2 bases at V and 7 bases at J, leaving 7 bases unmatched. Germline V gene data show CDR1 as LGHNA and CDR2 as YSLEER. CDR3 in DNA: TGCGCCAGCAGCCAATCCCCAGGACAGGGGGGTGGCTACACCTTC. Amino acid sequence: CASSQSPGQGGGYTF.

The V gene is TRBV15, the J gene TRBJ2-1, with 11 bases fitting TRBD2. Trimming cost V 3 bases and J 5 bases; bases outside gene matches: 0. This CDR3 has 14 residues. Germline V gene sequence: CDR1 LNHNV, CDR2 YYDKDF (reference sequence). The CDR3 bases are TGTGCCACCAGCAGGACTAGCGGGGACAATGAGCAGTTCTTC. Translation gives CATSRTSGDNEQFF.

CDR3 nucleotides: TGTGCCAGCAGCCTACCGACTAATTCCCCAATTCAGTACTTC. Translated: CASSLPTNSPIQYF. V gene TRBV7-2 combines with J gene TRBJ2-4; D is perhaps TRBD2 (5 bases). This CDR3 is built from 14 residues. Germline-derived CDR1 and CDR2 are SGHTA and FQGNSA. V lost 5 bases and J lost 10, with 18 bases in between.

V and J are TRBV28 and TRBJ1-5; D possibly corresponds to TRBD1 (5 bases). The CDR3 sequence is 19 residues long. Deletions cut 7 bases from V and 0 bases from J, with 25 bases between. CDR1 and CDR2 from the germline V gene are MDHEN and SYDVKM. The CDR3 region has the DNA TGTGCCAGCACCCTTAGGGTGGGGCGTCGTGGGTATAGCAATCAGCCCCAGCATTTT. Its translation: CASTLRVGRRGYSNQPQHF.

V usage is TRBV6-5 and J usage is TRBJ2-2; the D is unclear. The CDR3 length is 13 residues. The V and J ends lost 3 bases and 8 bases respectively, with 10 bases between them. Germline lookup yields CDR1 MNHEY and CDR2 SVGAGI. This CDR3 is CASSYSNKGELFF. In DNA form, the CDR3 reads TGTGCCAGCAGTTATTCAAACAAAGGGGAGCTGTTTTTT.

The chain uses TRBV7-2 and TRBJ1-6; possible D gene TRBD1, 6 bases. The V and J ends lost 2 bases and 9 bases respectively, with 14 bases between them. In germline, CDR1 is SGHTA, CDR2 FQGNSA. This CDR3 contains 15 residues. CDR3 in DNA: TGTGCCAGCAGCTTAAAATCAGGGACAACTTCACCCCTCCACTTT. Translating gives CASSLKSGTTSPLHF.

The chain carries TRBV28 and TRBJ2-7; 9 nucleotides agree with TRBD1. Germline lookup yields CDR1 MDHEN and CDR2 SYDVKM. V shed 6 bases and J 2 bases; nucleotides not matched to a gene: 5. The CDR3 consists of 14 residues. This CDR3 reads CASRRTGAAYEQYF. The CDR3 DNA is TGTGCCAGCAGACGGACAGGGGCTGCCTACGAGCAGTACTTC.

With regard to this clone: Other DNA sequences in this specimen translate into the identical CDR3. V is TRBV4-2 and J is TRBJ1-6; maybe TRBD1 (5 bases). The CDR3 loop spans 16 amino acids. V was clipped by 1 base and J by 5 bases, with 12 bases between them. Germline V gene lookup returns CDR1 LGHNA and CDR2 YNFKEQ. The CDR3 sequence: CASSQVSGWDNSPLHF. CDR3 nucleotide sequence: TGTGCCAGCAGCCAAGTCTCAGGGTGGGATAATTCACCCCTCCACTTT.

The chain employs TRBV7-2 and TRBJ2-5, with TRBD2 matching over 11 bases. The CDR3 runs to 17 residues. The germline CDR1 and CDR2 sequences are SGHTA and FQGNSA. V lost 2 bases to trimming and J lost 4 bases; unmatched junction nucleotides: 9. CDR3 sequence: CASSLYSGGVGGETQYF. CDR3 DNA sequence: TGTGCCAGCAGCTTATATAGCGGGGGGGTAGGGGGAGAGACCCAGTACTTC.

The CDR3 loop reads CASSQAGTGRAYEQYF. The CDR3 nucleotides are TGTGCCAGCAGCCAGGCCGGGACAGGCAGAGCGTACGAGCAGTACTTC. This chain joins TRBV14 and TRBJ2-7; 8 nucleotides align to TRBD1. The CDR3 runs 16 residues. The V gene end was trimmed by 3 bases and the J gene end by 4 bases; junction bases not matched to a gene: 11. Germline CDR1 SGHDN, CDR2 FVKESK.

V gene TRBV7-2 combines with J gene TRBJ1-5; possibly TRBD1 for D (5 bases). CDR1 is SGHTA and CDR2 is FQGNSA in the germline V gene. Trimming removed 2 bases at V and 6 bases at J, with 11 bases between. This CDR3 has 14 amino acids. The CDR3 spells CASSLQRGGQPQHF. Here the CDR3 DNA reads TGTGCCAGCAGCTTACAGCGGGGGGGTCAGCCCCAGCATTTT.

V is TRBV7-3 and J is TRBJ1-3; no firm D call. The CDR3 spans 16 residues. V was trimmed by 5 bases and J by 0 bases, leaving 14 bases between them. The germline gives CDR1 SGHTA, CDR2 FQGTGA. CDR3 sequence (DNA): TGTGCCAGCAGCCCGACTGACTCGACCTCTGGAAACACCATATATTTT. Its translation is CASSPTDSTSGNTIYF.

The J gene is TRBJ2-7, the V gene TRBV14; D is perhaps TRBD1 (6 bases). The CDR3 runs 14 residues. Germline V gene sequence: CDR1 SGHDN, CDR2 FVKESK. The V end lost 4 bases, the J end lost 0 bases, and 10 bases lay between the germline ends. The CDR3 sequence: CASSLGQLSYEQYF. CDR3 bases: TGTGCCAGCAGCCTAGGACAGCTCTCCTACGAGCAGTACTTC. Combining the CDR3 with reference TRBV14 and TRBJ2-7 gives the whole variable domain EAGVTQFPSHSVIEKGQTVTLRCDPISGHDNLYWYRRVMGKEIKFLLHFVKESKQDESGMPNNRFLAERTGGTYSTLKVQPAELEDSGVYFCASSLGQLSYEQYFGPGTRLTVT.

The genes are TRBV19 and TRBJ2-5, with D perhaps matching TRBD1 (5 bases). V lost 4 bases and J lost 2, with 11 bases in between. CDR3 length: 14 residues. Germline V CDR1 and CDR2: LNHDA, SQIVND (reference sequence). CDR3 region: CASSRAGFQETQYF. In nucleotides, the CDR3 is TGTGCCAGTAGTAGGGCAGGGTTTCAAGAGACCCAGTACTTC.

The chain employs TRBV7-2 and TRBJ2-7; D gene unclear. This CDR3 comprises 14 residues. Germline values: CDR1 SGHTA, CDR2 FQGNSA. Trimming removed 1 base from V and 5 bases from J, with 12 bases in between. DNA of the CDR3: TGTGCCAGCAGCTTAGGGCCTCCAGTCAACGAGCAGTACTTC. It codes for CASSLGPPVNEQYF.

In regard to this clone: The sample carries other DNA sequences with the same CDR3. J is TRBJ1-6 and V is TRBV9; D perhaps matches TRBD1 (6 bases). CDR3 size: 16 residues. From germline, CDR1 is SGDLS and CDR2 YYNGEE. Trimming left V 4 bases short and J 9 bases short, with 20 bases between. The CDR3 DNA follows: TGTGCCAGCAGCAACCAACCGGGACACCTCGTTTCACCCCTCCACTTT. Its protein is CASSNQPGHLVSPLHF.

This CDR3 is CASSSRWYEQYF. CDR3 bases: TGTGCCAGCAGCTCGAGATGGTACGAGCAGTACTTC. The V gene is TRBV5-8, the J gene TRBJ2-7; no clear D gene. Trimming shortened V by 3 bases and J by 4 bases, and 8 bases separated the two germline ends. This CDR3 has 12 residues. The germline gives CDR1 SGHTS, CDR2 YDEGEE.

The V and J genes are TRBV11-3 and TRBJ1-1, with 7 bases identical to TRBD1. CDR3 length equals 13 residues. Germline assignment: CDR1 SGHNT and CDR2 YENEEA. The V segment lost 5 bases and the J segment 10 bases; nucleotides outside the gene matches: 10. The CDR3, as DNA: TGTGCCAGCAGCGACTCCAGGGGGAAGGTAGCTTTCTTT. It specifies CASSDSRGKVAFF.